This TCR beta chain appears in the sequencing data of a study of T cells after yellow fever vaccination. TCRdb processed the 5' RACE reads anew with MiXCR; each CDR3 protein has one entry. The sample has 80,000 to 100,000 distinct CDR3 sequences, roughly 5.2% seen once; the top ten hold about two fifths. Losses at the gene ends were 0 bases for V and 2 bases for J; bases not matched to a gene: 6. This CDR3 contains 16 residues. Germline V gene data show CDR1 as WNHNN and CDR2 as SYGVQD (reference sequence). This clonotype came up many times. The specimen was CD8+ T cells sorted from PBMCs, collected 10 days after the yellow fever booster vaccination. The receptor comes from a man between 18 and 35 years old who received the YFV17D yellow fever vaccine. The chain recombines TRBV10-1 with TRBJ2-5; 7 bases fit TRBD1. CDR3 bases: TGCGCCAGCAGTGAGTCCAAGACAGGGACACAAGAGACCCAGTACTTC. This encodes CASSESKTGTQETQYF.